Listed here are 13 T cell receptor beta chains from one sample, sequenced in a study of response to subunit inactivated influenza vaccine. TCRdb analysed the RT-PCR reads with MiXCR anew, one entry per CDR3 protein. The sample has around 850,000 distinct CDR3 sequences; less than 20% are singletons. Specimen: PBMCs from blood, collected roughly 5 days after vaccination. Every receptor here comes from a man aged 45 to 65 who received an inactivated influenza vaccine.

V gene TRBV24-1 combines with J gene TRBJ2-3, with D perhaps matching TRBD1 (6 bases). Trimming took 0 bases from V and 4 from J, leaving 7 bases between them. CDR1 is KGHDR, CDR2 SFDVKD, per germline. CDR3 length equals 14 residues. CDR3 sequence: CATSDLAGADTQYF. CDR3 bases: TGTGCCACCAGTGATTTGGCAGGGGCAGATACGCAGTATTTT.

The chain employs TRBV29-1 and TRBJ2-1; 10 positions match TRBD1. The germline V gene has CDR1 SQVTM and CDR2 ANQGSEA. The CDR3 is made up of 14 amino acids. For the CDR3, the DNA is TGCAGTGCCTCCGGGACAGGGGTGTCAGCTGAGCAGTTCTTC. Amino acid sequence: CSASGTGVSAEQFF.

This clonotype appeared a few times. The chain employs TRBV11-2 and TRBJ2-3; D call uncertain. The CDR3 is 15 amino acids. The germline gives CDR1 SGHAT, CDR2 FQNNGV. The ends were cut back, 1 base at V and 4 bases at J, with 12 bases in the middle. DNA of the CDR3: TGTGCCAGCAGCTTAGGCCCCTCTAGACCAGATACGCAGTATTTT. Amino acid sequence: CASSLGPSRPDTQYF.

This sequence joins TRBV25-1 and TRBJ2-5; D may be TRBD2 (5 bases). Germline V lookup: CDR1 MGHDK, CDR2 SYGVNS. CDR3 length: 14 residues. The ends were cut back, 2 bases at V and 4 bases at J, with 11 bases in the middle. The CDR3 sequence: CASSEGGLIETQYF. Here the CDR3 DNA reads TGTGCCAGCAGTGAAGGCGGGTTGATAGAGACCCAGTACTTC.

This chain links TRBV12-3 or TRBV12-4 with TRBJ2-1; maybe TRBD2 (6 bases). The CDR3 extends over 15 amino acids. The V and J ends lost 2 bases and 5 bases respectively, with 13 bases between them. CDR3 DNA: TGTGCCAGCAGTTTACTCGGGACTCCCCACAATGAGCAGTTCTTC. It encodes CASSLLGTPHNEQFF.

This clonotype was counted a few times. The rearrangement joins TRBV7-2 to TRBJ2-5, with 7 bases identical to TRBD1. The CDR3 contains 16 residues. The germline V gene encodes CDR1 SGHTA and CDR2 FQGNSA. V shed 6 bases, J shed 5 bases, and the junction held 15 bases outside the gene matches. Here the CDR3 reads CASSRMGRGQLETQYF. The CDR3 coding sequence is TGTGCCAGCAGTAGGATGGGAAGGGGGCAATTGGAGACCCAGTACTTC. Using reference TRBV7-2 and TRBJ2-5 for the parts outside the CDR3, the full variable domain is GAGVSQSPSNKVTEKGKDVELRCDPISGHTALYWYRQSLGQGLEFLIYFQGNSAPDKSGLPSDRFSAERTGGSVSTLTIQRTQQEDSAVYLCASSRMGRGQLETQYFGPGTRLLVL.

This clonotype has only a few counts. The rearrangement uses TRBV4-3 and TRBJ1-2; weak D call: TRBD1 (5 bases). CDR1 LGHNA and CDR2 YSLEER come from the germline V gene. The CDR3 length is 17 residues. V was trimmed by 0 bases and J by 5 bases, leaving 19 bases between them. The CDR3 DNA sequence: TGCGCCAGCAGCCAAGACTTCGGTAAGACAGCGGCGTATGGCTACACCTTC. Translating it yields CASSQDFGKTAAYGYTF.

This clonotype turned up a few times. The chain carries TRBV7-9 and TRBJ1-1; D gene uncertain. This CDR3 comprises 15 residues. The V end lost 0 bases, the J end lost 5 bases, and 13 bases lay between the germline ends. Germline V gives CDR1 SEHNR, CDR2 FQNEAQ (reference sequence). This CDR3 is CASSLAQAGGTEAFF. Written as DNA, the CDR3 is TGTGCCAGCAGCTTAGCGCAAGCTGGAGGTACTGAAGCTTTCTTT.

This clonotype was counted between two and nine times. The genes are TRBV28 and TRBJ2-4; 8 bases align to TRBD1. The J segment lost 0 bases and the V segment lost 5 bases, leaving 6 bases of the junction unmatched. The CDR3 extends over 16 amino acids. Germline CDR1 and CDR2: MDHEN and SYDVKM. The CDR3 nucleotides are TGTGCCAGCAGTCCCGGACAGGGATTAGCCAAAAACATTCAGTACTTC. Protein sequence: CASSPGQGLAKNIQYF.

This clonotype showed up just a few times. The chain has TRBV20-1 and TRBJ2-7, with no clear D. Trimming stripped 3 bases from V and 0 bases from J, with 15 bases between. Germline CDR1 reads DFQATT; CDR2 reads SNEGSKA (reference sequence). This CDR3 is 15 amino acids long. The CDR3 sequence: CSASYGTSRSYEQYF. CDR3 nucleotides: TGCAGTGCTAGCTATGGAACAAGCCGCTCCTACGAGCAGTACTTC.

The sample holds one count of this clonotype. The J gene is TRBJ2-5, the V gene TRBV28; D unresolved. This CDR3 is built from 12 residues. V lost 1 base and J 5 bases, leaving 5 bases between the germline ends. Germline values: CDR1 MDHEN, CDR2 SYDVKM. The CDR3 sequence: CASSLSVETQYF. The CDR3 coding sequence is TGTGCCAGCAGTTTATCGGTCGAGACCCAGTACTTC.

This clonotype was counted a few times. The CDR3, as DNA: TGCAGCGTAGGGGACAGCACTGGAAACACCATATATTTT. This translates into CSVGDSTGNTIYF. The V and J genes are TRBV29-1 and TRBJ1-3; 7 positions match TRBD1. The ends lost 6 bases at V and 2 bases at J; junction bases unmatched: 4. Germline loops: CDR1 SQVTM, CDR2 ANQGSEA. The CDR3 is 13 residues long.

This clonotype was recorded many times. The chain has TRBV6-1 and TRBJ2-5; TRBD2 is a possible D gene (6 bases). CDR1 is MNHNS and CDR2 is SASEGT in the germline V gene. Between the trimmed V and J ends, which lost 5 bases and 6 bases, there was a span of 16 bases. This CDR3 is 14 amino acids long. DNA of the CDR3: TGTGCCAGCAGTCCAGGCGGTAGCGGACAGACCCAGTACTTC. As protein: CASSPGGSGQTQYF.